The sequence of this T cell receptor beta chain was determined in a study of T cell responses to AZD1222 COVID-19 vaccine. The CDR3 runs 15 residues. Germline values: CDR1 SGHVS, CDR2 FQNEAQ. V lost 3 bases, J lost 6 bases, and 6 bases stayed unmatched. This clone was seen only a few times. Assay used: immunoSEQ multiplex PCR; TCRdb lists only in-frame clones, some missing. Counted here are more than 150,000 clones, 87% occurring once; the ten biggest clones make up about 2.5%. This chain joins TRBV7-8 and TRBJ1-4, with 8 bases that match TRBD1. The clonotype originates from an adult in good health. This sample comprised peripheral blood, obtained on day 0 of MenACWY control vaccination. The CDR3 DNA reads TGTGCCAGCAGCTTCACCGGGACAGGAGATGAAAAACTGTTTTTT. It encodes CASSFTGTGDEKLFF. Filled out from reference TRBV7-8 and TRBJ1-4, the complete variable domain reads GAGVSQSPRYKVAKRGQDVALRCDPISGHVSLFWYQQALGQGPEFLTYFQNEAQLDKSGLPSDRFFAERPEGSVSTLKIQRTQQEDSAVYLCASSFTGTGDEKLFFGSGTQLSVL.